The rows below give T cell receptor beta chains drawn from one sample of a study of CD8+CD57+ T cells in acquired aplastic anemia. TCRdb re-called the reads through MiXCR, storing one row per CDR3 protein. Here the sample spans 150,000 or so distinct CDR3 sequences, roughly 48% being singletons. Sequencing used sorted CD4+, CD8+, or CD8+CD57+ T cells (not recorded which) from PBMCs. These receptors originate from a human donor with aplastic anemia. CDR3s include the opening cysteine and the closing phenylalanine or tryptophan. D genes are given only for firm matches. Clone size is not always given. Where it is, it says once, few, many or a class for expanded clones.

D gene | clone size | J gene | V gene | CDR3 protein | CDR3 DNA
TRBD1 | NA | TRBJ2-3 | TRBV5-4 | CASSSRQGAQPDTQYF | TGTGCCAGCAGCTCCAGACAGGGGGCGCAACCAGATACGCAGTATTTT
NA | once | TRBJ2-7 | TRBV20-1 | CSAPRDAPYEQYF | TGCAGTGCTCCCCGGGACGCCCCCTACGAGCAGTACTTC
NA | NA | TRBJ2-7 | TRBV2 | CASLRGGEQYF | TGTGCCAGCCTTAGGGGGGGCGAGCAGTACTTC
TRBD2 | many | TRBJ2-1 | TRBV4-3 | CASSQRWTSSNNEQFF | TGCGCCAGCAGCCAACGTTGGACTAGTTCGAACAATGAGCAGTTCTTC
NA | NA | TRBJ1-5 | TRBV19 | CATSAANSNQPQHF | TGTGCCACCAGCGCAGCTAATAGCAATCAGCCCCAGCATTTT
NA | NA | TRBJ1-1 | TRBV29-1 | CSVEGNTEAFF | TGCAGCGTCGAGGGGAACACTGAAGCTTTCTTT
NA | once | TRBJ1-6 | TRBV5-1 | CASSLAGSGSPLHF | TGCGCCAGCAGCTTGGCAGGGAGTGGGTCACCCCTCCACTTT
NA | NA | TRBJ2-5 | TRBV5-1 | CASSAVGTPEETQYF | TGCGCCAGCAGCGCCGTGGGGACACCCGAAGAGACCCAGTACTTC
NA | NA | TRBJ2-7 | TRBV7-9 | CASSPPTSYEQYF | TGTGCCAGCAGCCCTCCGACCTCCTACGAGCAGTACTTC
TRBD1 | many | TRBJ1-5 | TRBV5-6 | CASSQFDRDQPQHF | TGTGCCAGCAGCCAATTTGACAGGGATCAGCCCCAGCATTTT
NA | NA | TRBJ1-6 | TRBV7-9 | CASSLAGADSPLHF | TGTGCCAGCAGCCTCGCAGGGGCCGATTCACCCCTCCACTTT
TRBD1 | many | TRBJ1-2 | TRBV2 | CASLPHRTGSGYTF | TGTGCCAGCCTCCCCCACCGGACAGGGAGCGGCTACACCTTC
NA | many | TRBJ2-1 | TRBV9 | CASSVALKYNEQFF | TGTGCCAGCAGCGTAGCACTTAAGTACAATGAGCAGTTCTTC
NA | many | TRBJ1-5 | TRBV20-1 | CSARKGVDQPQHF | TGCAGTGCTAGAAAGGGGGTGGATCAGCCCCAGCATTTT
TRBD1 | few | TRBJ1-6 | TRBV29-1 | CSVSQGGGNSPLHF | TGCAGCGTTTCCCAGGGGGGGGGGAATTCACCCCTCCACTTT
NA | many | TRBJ2-2 | TRBV27 | CASSRVRAGNTGELFF | TGTGCCAGCAGTCGCGTACGCGCAGGGAACACCGGGGAGCTGTTTTTT
NA | many | TRBJ2-5 | TRBV10-3 | CAISESMNQETQYF | TGTGCCATCAGTGAGTCCATGAACCAAGAGACCCAGTACTTC
TRBD1 | NA | TRBJ2-7 | TRBV7-9 | CATSSRDRDPYEQYF | TGTGCCACCAGCAGCCGGGACAGGGATCCCTACGAGCAGTACTTC
NA | NA | TRBJ2-2 | TRBV4-2 | CASSQAVLFANTGELFF | TGTGCCAGCAGCCAAGCGGTCCTTTTCGCGAACACCGGGGAGCTGTTTTTT
NA | NA | TRBJ2-7 | TRBV19 | CASSIRQGYEQYF | TGTGCCAGTAGTATTCGTCAGGGCTACGAGCAGTACTTC
NA | NA | TRBJ1-1 | TRBV6-1 | CASRPQPMNTEAFF | TGTGCCAGCAGACCACAGCCCATGAACACTGAAGCTTTCTTT
TRBD2 | NA | TRBJ2-3 | TRBV19 | CASFRLAIKSSDTQYF | TGTGCCAGTTTTCGACTAGCTATTAAAAGTTCAGATACGCAGTATTTT
TRBD2 | many | TRBJ2-1 | TRBV24-1 | CATSDSRGGTVNNEQFF | TGTGCCACCAGTGATTCAAGGGGAGGGACGGTAAACAATGAGCAGTTCTTC
NA | NA | TRBJ2-2 | TRBV7-2 | CASSSLGAGELFF | TGTGCCAGCAGCTCCCTCGGGGCCGGGGAGCTGTTTTTT
NA | NA | TRBJ1-2 | TRBV20-1 | CSAKQYYGYTF | TGCAGTGCTAAACAGTACTATGGCTACACCTTC
TRBD2 | few | TRBJ2-7 | TRBV24-1 | CATSDPIAGTYEQYF | TGTGCCACCAGTGATCCCATAGCGGGGACCTACGAGCAGTACTTC
NA | many | TRBJ2-2 | TRBV19 | CASSRDPQNTGELFF | TGTGCCAGTAGTCGGGACCCACAGAACACCGGGGAGCTGTTTTTT
NA | NA | TRBJ2-7 | TRBV7-9 | CASPGTAEQYF | TGTGCTAGCCCCGGAACCGCTGAGCAGTACTTC
TRBD2 | many | TRBJ2-7 | TRBV4-2 | CASSPTSDYEQYF | TGTGCCAGCAGCCCCACTAGCGACTACGAGCAGTACTTC
TRBD1 | few | TRBJ2-5 | TRBV7-8 | CASRPGGQETQYF | TGTGCCAGTCGCCCAGGGGGACAAGAGACCCAGTACTTC
TRBD1 | NA | TRBJ2-7 | TRBV20-1 | CSASSRDSYEQYF | TGCAGTGCCAGCAGTAGGGACAGCTACGAGCAGTACTTC
NA | NA | TRBJ1-1 | TRBV7-6 | CASALPAVTEAFF | TGTGCCAGCGCTCTTCCTGCGGTGACTGAAGCTTTCTTT
TRBD1 | many | TRBJ2-1 | TRBV5-4 | CASSLGQGASNEQFF | TGTGCCAGCAGCTTGGGACAGGGGGCGTCGAATGAGCAGTTCTTC
NA | once | TRBJ2-7 | TRBV7-2 | CASSLGNHYEQYF | TGTGCCAGCAGCTTAGGGAATCACTACGAGCAGTACTTC
NA | many | TRBJ1-1 | TRBV6-5 | CASSYSSLNTEAFF | TGTGCCAGCAGTTACTCCTCCCTGAACACTGAAGCTTTCTTT
TRBD1 | NA | TRBJ2-2 | TRBV29-1 | CSVDVTGTGASAGELFF | TGCAGCGTTGACGTGACCGGGACAGGGGCCTCCGCCGGGGAGCTGTTTTTT
TRBD1 | many | TRBJ2-6 | TRBV7-9 | CASSPQGDITPSGANVLTF | TGTGCCAGCAGCCCGCAGGGGGACATTACTCCCTCTGGGGCCAACGTCCTGACTTTC
NA | NA | TRBJ2-5 | TRBV7-2 | CASRPRGSSVQETQYF | TGTGCCAGCAGACCCCGAGGGAGCAGCGTCCAAGAGACCCAGTACTTC
NA | NA | TRBJ1-5 | TRBV15 | CATSRDKGDQPQHF | TGTGCCACCAGCAGAGACAAGGGGGATCAGCCCCAGCATTTT
NA | many | TRBJ1-1 | TRBV6-2/TRBV6-3 | CASMGMGAFF | TGTGCCAGCATGGGGATGGGAGCTTTCTTT
TRBD1 | many | TRBJ1-6 | TRBV3-1 | CASSRIPGQDNSPLHF | TGTGCCAGCAGCCGTATCCCGGGACAGGATAATTCACCCCTCCACTTT
TRBD2 | NA | TRBJ2-2 | TRBV6-2/TRBV6-3 | CASSSLTSGSSGSTGELFF | TGTGCCAGCAGTTCATTGACTAGCGGGAGTTCAGGGAGCACCGGGGAGCTGTTTTTT
TRBD1 | many | TRBJ2-7 | TRBV3-1 | CASSQPGGRNEQYF | TGTGCCAGCAGCCAACCAGGGGGAAGGAACGAGCAGTACTTC
TRBD1 | NA | TRBJ2-7 | TRBV5-6 | CASRAGTGIHEQYF | TGTGCCAGCAGGGCCGGGACAGGGATCCACGAGCAGTACTTC
NA | NA | TRBJ2-7 | TRBV6-5 | CASTVYEQYF | TGTGCCAGCACTGTTTACGAGCAGTACTTC
NA | NA | TRBJ1-4 | TRBV7-6 | CASSFGAQGKLFF | TGTGCCAGCAGCTTCGGGGCGCAAGGAAAACTGTTTTTT
NA | NA | TRBJ1-1 | TRBV11-1 | CASSLASLSREGTEAFF | TGTGCCAGCAGCTTAGCGTCACTGTCCAGGGAGGGTACTGAAGCTTTCTTT
NA | NA | TRBJ2-1 | TRBV12-1 | CASSSPSWSGTSGRYNEQFF | TGTGCCAGCAGCTCCCCCTCCTGGAGCGGGACTAGCGGGAGGTACAATGAGCAGTTCTTC
NA | many | TRBJ2-2 | TRBV25-1 | CASTVAGNTGELFF | TGTGCCAGCACCGTTGCGGGAAACACCGGGGAGCTGTTTTTT
NA | many | TRBJ1-1 | TRBV5-8 | CASSEVAGKRGTEAFF | TGTGCCAGCAGCGAGGTGGCAGGGAAAAGGGGCACTGAAGCTTTCTTT
NA | NA | TRBJ2-3 | TRBV12-3/TRBV12-4 | CASTRRDTITDTQYF | TGTGCCAGCACCCGGAGGGACACCATCACAGATACGCAGTATTTT
TRBD1 | many | TRBJ2-7 | TRBV25-1 | CASSADRDRGSYEQYF | TGTGCCAGCAGTGCCGATCGGGACAGGGGGAGTTACGAGCAGTACTTC